These 18 T cell receptor beta chains were all obtained from the same sample, sequenced in a study of identical twins. TCRdb used MiXCR to reprocess the 5' RACE reads, holding one entry per CDR3 protein. The sample contains just under 650,000 distinct CDR3 sequences, just over 7% of which appear only once. These data were likewise used in another study, on yellow fever vaccine responses in identical twins.

Sequencing input: PBMCs. These receptors all stem from a woman aged 18-29 years in good health.

The chain uses TRBV12-3 or TRBV12-4 and TRBJ2-1; D possibly matches TRBD1 or TRBD2 (5 bases each). The CDR3 spans 15 residues. V was trimmed by 3 bases and J by 8 bases, leaving 17 bases between them. The chain's CDR3 is CASSFSGAPADEQFF. The CDR3 DNA sequence: TGTGCCAGCAGTTTCTCCGGGGCTCCGGCGGATGAGCAGTTCTTC.

This clonotype was observed at least ten times. The chain recombines TRBV7-2 with TRBJ2-3; D remains ambiguous. Trimming removed 4 bases from V and 5 bases from J, with 4 bases in between. Germline loops: CDR1 SGHTA, CDR2 FQGNSA. This CDR3 has 11 amino acids. CDR3 residues: CASSSIDTQYF. In DNA, the CDR3 is TGTGCCAGCAGCTCTATAGATACGCAGTATTTT.

This clonotype has just a few counts. The chain links TRBV7-6 to TRBJ2-3; no clear D. Trimming took off 4 bases at V and 4 bases at J, with 15 bases between the two ends. Germline V gene lookup returns CDR1 SGHVS and CDR2 FNYEAQ. The CDR3 spans 15 residues. For the CDR3, the DNA is TGTGCCAGCAGCTCCTCTCCCCTTCATGCAGATACGCAGTATTTT. This sequence encodes CASSSSPLHADTQYF.

At least ten counts were recorded for this clonotype. This chain joins TRBV5-1 and TRBJ1-4; 8 bases are shared with TRBD1. Germline lookup yields CDR1 SGHRS and CDR2 YFSETQ. With 0 bases clipped from V and 3 bases from J, the junction kept 7 bases outside the gene matches. The CDR3 has 17 residues. The CDR3 region has the DNA TGCGCCAGCAGCTTGGGGGACAGGAGATCGGCTAATGAAAAACTGTTTTTT. It is translated as CASSLGDRRSANEKLFF.

This chain connects TRBV5-6 to TRBJ2-1; D is possibly TRBD2 (5 bases). The ends were cut back, 1 base at V and 7 bases at J, with 9 bases in the middle. This CDR3 region has 13 residues. Germline values: CDR1 SGHDT, CDR2 YYEEEE. The CDR3 region is CASSLPSSNEQFF. The CDR3 coding sequence is TGTGCCAGCAGCTTGCCTAGCTCGAATGAGCAGTTCTTC.

A few counts support this clonotype. The chain has TRBV20-1 and TRBJ1-5, with D possibly being TRBD1 (6 bases). In germline, CDR1 is DFQATT, CDR2 SNEGSKA (reference sequence). CDR3 length: 15 residues. V was shortened by 3 bases and J by 3 bases, with 15 bases between the two germline ends. CDR3 loop: CSASYLGQINQPQHF. The CDR3 nucleotides read TGCAGTGCTAGTTATCTTGGACAGATCAATCAGCCCCAGCATTTT.

The chain joins TRBV20-1 to TRBJ2-7; D may be TRBD2 (6 bases). The V gene's germline CDR1 is DFQATT and CDR2 SNEGSKA (reference sequence). Between the trimmed V and J ends, which lost 1 base and 2 bases, there was a span of 9 bases. The CDR3 consists of 13 residues. CDR3 sequence reads: CSARAGAPYEQYF. CDR3 nucleotide sequence: TGCAGTGCTAGAGCGGGAGCGCCCTACGAGCAGTACTTC.

This chain uses TRBV15 with TRBJ1-1, with TRBD1 matching over 9 bases. Germline-derived CDR1 and CDR2 are LNHNV and YYDKDF (reference sequence). The CDR3 has 15 amino acids. With 2 bases clipped from V and 4 bases from J, the junction kept 5 bases outside the gene matches. The CDR3 DNA follows: TGTGCCACCAGCAGAAACAGGGGGCCGAGCACTGAAGCTTTCTTT. Translation gives CATSRNRGPSTEAFF.

In this sample, this clonotype turned up a few times. The rearrangement links TRBV9 to TRBJ2-5; D possibly corresponds to TRBD2 (6 bases). The V end lost 3 bases, the J end lost 5 bases, and 11 bases lay between the germline ends. This CDR3 region has 13 residues. CDR1 and CDR2 from the germline V gene are SGDLS and YYNGEE. As DNA, the CDR3 is TGTGCCAGCAGCGGTTATGGAGGGGAGACCCAGTACTTC. It is translated as CASSGYGGETQYF.

This clonotype came up many times. The V call is TRBV12-3 or TRBV12-4, the J call TRBJ2-2; perhaps TRBD2 as D (6 bases). CDR3 length equals 15 residues. Trimming took 6 bases from V and 4 from J, leaving 15 bases between them. The chain's CDR3 is CASSRSFGGTGELFF. In DNA form, the CDR3 reads TGTGCCAGCAGCCGCTCGTTCGGGGGCACCGGGGAGCTGTTTTTT.

This clonotype was picked up many times. The CDR3 protein is CASSSPKKETQYF. DNA of the CDR3: TGTGCCAGCAGCTCTCCAAAAAAAGAGACCCAGTACTTC. The rearrangement joins TRBV12-3 or TRBV12-4 to TRBJ2-5; D gene ambiguous. V lost 6 bases and J 3 bases, leaving 11 bases between the germline ends. The CDR3 has 13 amino acids.

This clonotype showed up many times. The chain combines TRBV12-3 or TRBV12-4 with TRBJ2-5, with a tentative D call TRBD2 (6 bases). The V and J ends lost 9 bases and 5 bases respectively, with 16 bases between them. This CDR3 spans 13 amino acids. This chain's CDR3 is CASGGRGIETQYF. The CDR3 region has the DNA TGTGCCAGTGGAGGACGGGGGATTGAGACCCAGTACTTC.

This clonotype was recorded many times. The V call is TRBV6-5, the J call TRBJ1-2; possible D gene TRBD1, 6 bases. This CDR3 is built from 12 residues. CDR1 and CDR2 from the germline V gene are MNHEY and SVGAGI. V shed 7 bases and J shed 6 bases, with 12 bases lying between them. The CDR3 DNA sequence: TGTGCCAGCACCACAGGGTATGATGGCTACACCTTC. Translation gives CASTTGYDGYTF.

The sample holds many counts of this clonotype. The chain joins TRBV7-6 to TRBJ2-7, with D perhaps TRBD2 (7 bases). The V and J ends lost 0 bases and 2 bases respectively, with 11 bases between them. The CDR3 consists of 15 residues. Germline lookup yields CDR1 SGHVS and CDR2 FNYEAQ. The CDR3 region has the DNA TGTGCCAGCAGCTTAGCGGGGGGGGGCCCCTACGAGCAGTACTTC. Translated, it gives CASSLAGGGPYEQYF.

Ten or more counts support this clonotype. The chain is built from TRBV5-5 and TRBJ2-1; D is unclear. This CDR3 contains 15 residues. With 0 bases removed from V and 1 base from J, the gap between germline ends came to 8 bases. CDR1 is SGHKS, CDR2 YYEKEE, per germline (reference sequence). The chain's CDR3 is CASSLGAQSYNEQFF. CDR3 in DNA: TGTGCCAGCAGCTTGGGGGCCCAATCCTACAATGAGCAGTTCTTC.

The chain uses TRBV6-1 and TRBJ1-2; D is perhaps TRBD1 (5 bases). Germline V gene data show CDR1 as MNHNS and CDR2 as SASEGT. The V end was cut by 5 bases, the J end by 4 bases, with 14 bases between. CDR3 length equals 14 residues. CDR3 coding DNA: TGTGCCAGCAGTAGCCGACAGAGACTCTATGGCTACACCTTC. It is translated as CASSSRQRLYGYTF.

This clonotype was seen many times. CDR3 sequence: CASSPVSGARTGELFF. As DNA, the CDR3 is TGTGCCAGCAGCCCGGTTTCGGGAGCTCGTACCGGGGAGCTGTTTTTT. This sequence joins TRBV7-9 and TRBJ2-2; tentative D call: TRBD2 (6 bases). This CDR3 has 16 residues. Trimming pared 5 bases from V and 5 bases from J, leaving 18 bases between. Germline assignment: CDR1 SEHNR and CDR2 FQNEAQ (reference sequence).

This chain uses TRBV28 with TRBJ2-1; D unresolved. The germline CDR1 and CDR2 sequences are MDHEN and SYDVKM. V lost 2 bases, J lost 5 bases, and 13 bases lay in between. The CDR3 sequence is 15 residues long. The CDR3 nucleotides are TGTGCCAGCAGTTTAGCGTTCAAAGTGAACAATGAGCAGTTCTTC. This codes for CASSLAFKVNNEQFF.